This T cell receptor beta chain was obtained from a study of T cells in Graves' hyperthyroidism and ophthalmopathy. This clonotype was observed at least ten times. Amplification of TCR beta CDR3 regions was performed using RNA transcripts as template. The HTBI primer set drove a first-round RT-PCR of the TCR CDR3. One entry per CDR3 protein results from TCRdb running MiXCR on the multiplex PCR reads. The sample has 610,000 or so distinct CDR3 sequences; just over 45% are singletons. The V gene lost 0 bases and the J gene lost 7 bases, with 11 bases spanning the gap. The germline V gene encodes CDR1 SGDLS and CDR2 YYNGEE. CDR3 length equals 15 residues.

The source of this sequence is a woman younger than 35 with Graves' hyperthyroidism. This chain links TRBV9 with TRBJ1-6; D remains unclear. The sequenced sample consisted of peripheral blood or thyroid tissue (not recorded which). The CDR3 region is CASSVETVANSPLHF. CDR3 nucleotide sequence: TGTGCCAGCAGCGTAGAAACTGTGGCGAATTCACCCCTCCACTTT.